The 10 T cell receptor beta chains below come from one sample, sequenced in a study of CD8 T cells in ankylosing spondylitis. TCRdb reprocessed the 5' RACE reads with MiXCR, giving one entry per CDR3 protein. Of about 240,000 distinct CDR3 sequences in the sample, approximately 9% were seen once. Specimen: blood, either unsorted or a sorted T cell fraction (not recorded which). The receptors originated from a male donor with ankylosing spondylitis or in good health (not recorded which).

The V and J genes are TRBV20-1 and TRBJ2-5, with D uncertain. Between the trimmed V and J ends, which lost 3 bases and 4 bases, there was a span of 6 bases. Per the germline V gene, CDR1 is DFQATT and CDR2 is SNEGSKA (reference sequence). The CDR3 spans 11 residues. CDR3 DNA sequence: TGCAGTGCTAGTATAGGAGAGACCCAGTACTTC. This encodes CSASIGETQYF.

This clonotype was seen at least ten times. The rearrangement uses TRBV5-6 and TRBJ2-3, with 7 bases lining up with TRBD1. CDR3 length: 14 residues. Germline values: CDR1 SGHDT, CDR2 YYEEEE. With V trimmed by 5 bases and J by 5 bases, 8 bases remained unmatched. For the CDR3, the DNA is TGTGCCAGCAGTATCACAGGGGAACTAGATACGCAGTATTTT. Protein product: CASSITGELDTQYF. Based on the CDR3 plus reference TRBV5-6 and TRBJ2-3, the full variable domain is DAGVTQSPTHLIKTRGQQVTLRCSPKSGHDTVSWYQQALGQGPQFIFQYYEEEERQRGNFPDRFSGHQFPNYSSELNVNALLLGDSALYLCASSITGELDTQYFGPGTRLTVL.

CDR3 nucleotide sequence: TGCGCCGATCGGAGGGAGTTAACCGGGGAGCTGTTTTTT. This codes for CADRRELTGELFF. The gene calls are TRBV23-1 and TRBJ2-2; D is perhaps TRBD2 (6 bases). TRBV23-1 is reported as an ORF; its role is uncertain. The CDR3 is 13 residues long. V was pared by 11 bases and J by 5 bases, with 15 bases between.

This clonotype was observed many times. V usage is TRBV4-3 and J usage is TRBJ2-3; D unclear. Trimming removed 3 bases from V and 6 bases from J, with 10 bases in between. Per the germline V gene, CDR1 is LGHNA and CDR2 is YSLEER. The CDR3 covers 13 residues. CDR3 sequence: CASSQGPQDTQYF. CDR3 nucleotides: TGCGCCAGCAGCCAGGGCCCCCAGGATACGCAGTATTTT.

This clonotype was counted many times. The chain is built from TRBV20-1 and TRBJ2-7, with D possibly being TRBD1 (5 bases). Trimming pared 6 bases from V and 4 bases from J, leaving 22 bases between. The length of the CDR3 is 15 residues. CDR1 and CDR2 from the germline V gene are DFQATT and SNEGSKA (reference sequence). The CDR3 nucleotides are TGCAGTGCCAAAGGTTTAAGGGGCAGTCCGTACGAGCAGTACTTC. Encoded protein: CSAKGLRGSPYEQYF.

Many counts were recorded for this clonotype. V and J are TRBV20-1 and TRBJ2-7; D possibly corresponds to TRBD2 (5 bases). The CDR3 spans 11 residues. V was cut by 7 bases and J by 0 bases, with 7 bases left in between. Germline loops: CDR1 DFQATT, CDR2 SNEGSKA (reference sequence). The DNA of the CDR3 is TGCAGTGTAGGGAGCTCCTACGAGCAGTACTTC. It specifies CSVGSSYEQYF.

This clonotype was recorded many times. The V call is TRBV5-1, the J call TRBJ2-1; a possible D gene is TRBD1 (5 bases). The V end was cut by 0 bases, the J end by 0 bases, with 7 bases between. Germline V gives CDR1 SGHRS, CDR2 YFSETQ. The length of the CDR3 is 15 residues. The CDR3 region is CASSLGQFSYNEQFF. In nucleotides, the CDR3 is TGCGCCAGCAGCTTGGGACAGTTCTCCTACAATGAGCAGTTCTTC.

Many counts were recorded for this clonotype. The CDR3 sequence: CASSFDNDYGYTF. The CDR3 region has the DNA TGCGCCAGCAGCTTCGACAATGACTATGGCTACACCTTC. The rearrangement links TRBV5-1 to TRBJ1-2; no clear D. Germline V gene lookup returns CDR1 SGHRS and CDR2 YFSETQ. V was pared by 2 bases and J by 3 bases, with 8 bases between. The CDR3 contains 13 residues.

This clonotype was observed many times. The chain combines TRBV2 with TRBJ2-1, with a weak D call TRBD2 (5 bases). The CDR3 sequence is 14 residues long. The V end lost 7 bases, the J end lost 9 bases, and 19 bases lay between the germline ends. Germline V lookup: CDR1 SNHLY, CDR2 FYNNEI. As DNA, the CDR3 is TGTGCCAGCACTAAAACTCAGAGGGTGGGTGAGCAGTTCTTC. This codes for CASTKTQRVGEQFF.

In this sample, this clonotype turned up many times. The V call is TRBV27, the J call TRBJ2-4, with D tentatively TRBD1 (6 bases). Germline loops: CDR1 MNHEY, CDR2 SMNVEV (reference sequence). The CDR3 totals 13 residues. Trimming took 4 bases from V and 9 from J, leaving 13 bases between them. This chain's CDR3 is CASSWGLAGIQYF. In DNA form, the CDR3 reads TGTGCCAGCAGTTGGGGGCTGGCGGGCATTCAGTACTTC.